The 32 T cell receptor beta chains below all came from one sample that was sequenced in a study of blood T cell repertoires in COVID-19. This table comes from immunoSEQ multiplex PCR, and its TCRdb copy is limited to in-frame clones, with some not included. The sample gives some 220,000 clones, about 85% of which show up once; roughly 12% is in the top ten. The sample was peripheral blood. The source is a young woman who had recovered from COVID-19.

The V and J genes are TRBV18 and TRBJ1-2; TRBD1 agrees at 8 bases. This CDR3 has 15 residues. V lost 1 base to trimming and J lost 0 bases; unmatched junction nucleotides: 1. In germline, CDR1 is KGHSH, CDR2 LQKENI. The CDR3 protein is CASSPQGQANYGYTF. The CDR3 DNA reads as TGTGCCAGCTCACCACAGGGACAGGCTAACTATGGCTACACCTTC. Supplemented by reference TRBV18 and TRBJ1-2, the full variable domain reads NAGVMQNPRHLVRRRGQEARLRCSPMKGHSHVYWYRQLPEEGLKFMVYLQKENIIDESGMPKERFSAEFPKEGPSILRIQQVVRGDSAAYFCASSPQGQANYGYTFGSGTRLTVV.

V gene TRBV2 combines with J gene TRBJ2-6, with 11 nucleotides matching TRBD1. The V segment lost 4 bases and the J segment 1 base; nucleotides outside the gene matches: 0. Germline lookup yields CDR1 SNHLY and CDR2 FYNNEI. The CDR3 is 16 amino acids. This CDR3 is CASSGDRGSGANVLTF. The CDR3 DNA is TGTGCCAGCAGTGGGGACAGGGGGTCTGGGGCCAACGTCCTGACTTTC.

CDR3 in amino acids: CSVPEGVQETQYF. For the CDR3, the DNA is TGCAGCGTTCCCGAAGGGGTCCAAGAGACCCAGTACTTC. The rearrangement links TRBV29-1 to TRBJ2-5, with a weak D call TRBD1 (5 bases). Germline V lookup: CDR1 SQVTM, CDR2 ANQGSEA. The CDR3 length is 13 residues. V lost 5 bases and J 1 base, leaving 11 bases between the germline ends.

V usage is TRBV7-6 and J usage is TRBJ2-1; D perhaps matches TRBD2 (5 bases). V was shortened by 1 base and J by 6 bases, with 16 bases between the two germline ends. This CDR3 has 16 amino acids. Germline V gene data show CDR1 as SGHVS and CDR2 as FNYEAQ. The DNA of the CDR3 is TGTGCCAGCAGCTTAGAAGGCGTTACTAGTTTCAATGAGCAGTTCTTC. This gives the protein CASSLEGVTSFNEQFF.

This rearrangement joins TRBV6-5 to TRBJ2-1; 7 bases are shared with TRBD1. The CDR3 loop spans 14 amino acids. Germline CDR1 reads MNHEY; CDR2 reads SVGAGI. Trimming at V came to 2 bases and at J to 4 bases, leaving 2 bases not matched to a gene. The chain's CDR3 is CASSYQGVYNEQFF. In DNA, the CDR3 is TGTGCCAGCAGTTACCAGGGGGTATACAATGAGCAGTTCTTC.

This chain connects TRBV28 to TRBJ2-2; D is unclear. The length of the CDR3 is 15 residues. V lost 1 base and J lost 0, with 6 bases in between. Germline V CDR1 and CDR2: MDHEN, SYDVKM. The CDR3 sequence: CASSLFLTNTGELFF. CDR3 nucleotide sequence: TGTGCCAGCAGTTTATTTCTAACGAACACCGGGGAGCTGTTTTTT. The full variable domain, with the rest looked up from reference TRBV28 and TRBJ2-2, is DVKVTQSSRYLVKRTGEKVFLECVQDMDHENMFWYRQDPGLGLRLIYFSYDVKMKEKGDIPEGYSVSREKKERFSLILESASTNQTSMYLCASSLFLTNTGELFFGEGSRLTVL.

V is TRBV6-6 and J is TRBJ2-3; D is possibly TRBD2 (5 bases). The CDR3 loop spans 13 amino acids. Trimming shortened V by 2 bases and J by 6 bases, and 9 bases separated the two germline ends. Per the germline V gene, CDR1 is MNHNY and CDR2 is SVGAGI (reference sequence). The CDR3 spells CASSYRGGDTQYF. Here the CDR3 DNA reads TGTGCCAGCAGTTACCGGGGTGGTGATACGCAGTATTTT.

This CDR3 reads CASSLGTAGTEQYF. CDR3 DNA sequence: TGTGCCAGCAGCTTGGGGACTGCGGGTACCGAGCAGTACTTC. This chain links TRBV5-6 with TRBJ2-7, with a weak D call TRBD2 (5 bases). Trimming removed 0 bases at V and 6 bases at J, with 13 bases between. This CDR3 has 14 amino acids. The germline gives CDR1 SGHDT, CDR2 YYEEEE.

The chain combines TRBV5-1 with TRBJ1-3; 10 bases fit TRBD1. Unmatched junction bases numbered 3, after V lost 0 bases and J lost 0 bases. Per the germline V gene, CDR1 is SGHRS and CDR2 is YFSETQ. This CDR3 spans 17 amino acids. This chain's CDR3 is CASSLAGTGDSGNTIYF. CDR3 DNA: TGCGCCAGCAGCTTGGCCGGGACAGGGGACTCTGGAAACACCATATATTTT.

This chain uses TRBV27 with TRBJ1-3; D gene unclear. V was clipped by 4 bases and J by 0 bases, with 7 bases between them. This CDR3 is 14 amino acids long. The germline CDR1 and CDR2 sequences are MNHEY and SMNVEV (reference sequence). This CDR3 is CASSSVLSGNTIYF. The CDR3 nucleotides read TGTGCCAGCAGTTCGGTTCTCTCTGGAAACACCATATATTTT.

The chain is built from TRBV4-1 and TRBJ2-3; D gene unclear. The CDR3 is 16 residues long. V shed 2 bases and J shed 4 bases, with 16 bases lying between them. Looked up from germline, CDR1 is MGHRA and CDR2 is YSYEKL. CDR3 in amino acids: CASSQRGTLQPDTQYF. The CDR3, as DNA: TGCGCCAGCAGCCAACGAGGAACTCTTCAACCAGATACGCAGTATTTT.

V gene TRBV30 combines with J gene TRBJ2-3; 7 nucleotides align to TRBD2. The V gene's germline CDR1 is GTSNPN and CDR2 SVGIG (reference sequence). The ends lost 0 bases at V and 4 bases at J; junction bases unmatched: 19. The CDR3 sequence is 19 residues long. CDR3 residues: CAWSVWQGSREEISDTQYF. CDR3 nucleotides: TGTGCCTGGAGTGTGTGGCAGGGAAGTCGGGAGGAGATATCAGATACGCAGTATTTT.

This clone appeared a single time. The chain couples TRBV6-5 to TRBJ2-7, with TRBD1 as a possible D gene (6 bases). The V gene's germline CDR1 is MNHEY and CDR2 SVGAGI. With 4 bases removed from V and 1 base from J, the gap between germline ends came to 14 bases. CDR3 size: 15 residues. The CDR3 DNA reads as TGTGCCAGCAGTTCTGCGGCCGGGACATCCTACGAGCAGTACTTC. It encodes CASSSAAGTSYEQYF.

The chain joins TRBV4-1 to TRBJ1-3, with no clear D. From germline, CDR1 is MGHRA and CDR2 YSYEKL. Trimming took 1 base from V and 10 from J, leaving 11 bases between them. The CDR3 has 13 residues. The CDR3 DNA reads as TGCGCCAGCAGCCAAGCATCCTTGGAGACCATATATTTT. Its translation is CASSQASLETIYF.

Concerning this clone itself: This CDR3 is also generated by other DNA sequences in the sample. This rearrangement joins TRBV27 to TRBJ2-7; 8 bases line up with TRBD2. The CDR3 spans 13 residues. Germline CDR1 MNHEY, CDR2 SMNVEV (reference sequence). V lost 5 bases, J lost 2 bases, and 2 bases stayed unmatched. CDR3 DNA sequence: TGTGCCAGCAGTCCGGGACTAGCCTACGAGCAGTACTTC. It yields the protein CASSPGLAYEQYF.

V is TRBV18 and J is TRBJ1-5; possibly TRBD1 for D (5 bases). V was pared by 1 base and J by 0 bases, with 7 bases between. From germline, CDR1 is KGHSH and CDR2 LQKENI. CDR3 size: 15 residues. CDR3 DNA: TGTGCCAGCTCACCACAGGGGAATAGCAATCAGCCCCAGCATTTT. This translates into CASSPQGNSNQPQHF. The full variable domain, rest sourced from reference TRBV18 and TRBJ1-5, is NAGVMQNPRHLVRRRGQEARLRCSPMKGHSHVYWYRQLPEEGLKFMVYLQKENIIDESGMPKERFSAEFPKEGPSILRIQQVVRGDSAAYFCASSPQGNSNQPQHFGDGTRLSIL.

The V and J genes are TRBV11-3 and TRBJ2-1; 7 nucleotides match TRBD2. Germline V gene data show CDR1 as SGHNT and CDR2 as YENEEA. V lost 5 bases, J lost 6 bases, and 7 bases stayed unmatched. This CDR3 is 14 amino acids long. DNA for the CDR3: TGTGCCAGCAGCAACCCAGGGAGGGGCAATGAGCAGTTCTTC. Translating gives CASSNPGRGNEQFF.

The chain has TRBV19 and TRBJ2-2; the match to TRBD2 covers 10 bases. With 3 bases clipped from V and 6 bases from J, the junction kept 4 bases outside the gene matches. The germline V gene has CDR1 LNHDA and CDR2 SQIVND (reference sequence). The CDR3 runs to 15 residues. The CDR3 is CASSIQLAGAGELFF. The CDR3 nucleotides are TGTGCCAGTAGTATTCAGCTAGCGGGAGCCGGGGAGCTGTTTTTT.

This chain links TRBV19 with TRBJ2-7, with TRBD2 matching over 9 bases. Trimming took 5 bases from V and 3 from J; bases not matched to a gene: 2. The CDR3 extends over 13 amino acids. Germline V CDR1 and CDR2: LNHDA, SQIVND (reference sequence). CDR3 in amino acids: CASSETSGYEQYF. For the CDR3, the DNA is TGTGCCAGTAGTGAGACTAGCGGCTACGAGCAGTACTTC.

This clone was seen only once. The chain has TRBV7-9 and TRBJ1-5; D possibly corresponds to TRBD1 (6 bases). V was cut by 3 bases and J by 2 bases, with 14 bases left in between. Germline V gene lookup returns CDR1 SEHNR and CDR2 FQNEAQ (reference sequence). This CDR3 has 16 amino acids. The CDR3 DNA is TGTGCCAGCAGCTTGGAGATTTACAGGGGCAATCAGCCCCAGCATTTT. Its protein is CASSLEIYRGNQPQHF.

The rearrangement uses TRBV30 and TRBJ2-7; 9 bases map to TRBD2. The CDR3 is made up of 12 amino acids. J gave up 5 bases and V 5 bases, and 4 bases lay outside the gene matches. Looked up from germline, CDR1 is GTSNPN and CDR2 is SVGIG (reference sequence). This CDR3 is CAWCLAGNEQYF. The CDR3 DNA sequence: TGTGCCTGGTGTCTAGCGGGAAACGAGCAGTACTTC.

In this sample, this clone turned up a few times. The chain uses TRBV5-1 and TRBJ2-7, with D maybe TRBD1 (6 bases). CDR1 is SGHRS and CDR2 is YFSETQ in the germline V gene. Deletions cut 2 bases from V and 9 bases from J, with 12 bases between. This CDR3 comprises 12 residues. The CDR3 DNA sequence: TGCGCCAGCAGCTTACAGGGTCTCGGGCAGTACTTC. This translates into CASSLQGLGQYF.

This chain joins TRBV15 and TRBJ2-3; 10 nucleotides line up with TRBD2. The V gene's germline CDR1 is LNHNV and CDR2 YYDKDF (reference sequence). J lost 3 bases, V lost 7 bases, and 16 bases had no gene match. The CDR3 runs to 18 residues. The CDR3 DNA sequence: TGTGCCACCACCCCAGGACTAGCGGAGAGTGGGGTGACAGATACGCAGTATTTT. Translating it yields CATTPGLAESGVTDTQYF.

The V gene is TRBV4-1, the J gene TRBJ2-6, with 8 bases aligning to TRBD1. Losses at the gene ends were 2 bases for V and 0 bases for J; bases not matched to a gene: 6. CDR1 is MGHRA, CDR2 YSYEKL, per germline. The CDR3 runs to 18 residues. The CDR3 loop is CASSQLQQGVSGANVLTF. DNA for the CDR3: TGCGCCAGCAGCCAACTACAACAGGGGGTCTCTGGGGCCAACGTCCTGACTTTC.

The genes are TRBV5-6 and TRBJ1-4; D remains ambiguous. The CDR3 consists of 15 residues. Trimming cost V 0 bases and J 4 bases, with 10 bases left between them. CDR1 is SGHDT and CDR2 is YYEEEE in the germline V gene. DNA of the CDR3: TGTGCCAGCAGCTTGGTGGGCAGCTTTAATGAAAAACTGTTTTTT. Its protein is CASSLVGSFNEKLFF.

The chain uses TRBV6-2 or TRBV6-3 and TRBJ2-7, with D tentatively TRBD2 (6 bases). Between the trimmed V and J ends, which lost 2 bases and 6 bases, there was a span of 11 bases. Per the germline V gene, CDR1 is MNHEY and CDR2 is SVGEGT. The CDR3 extends over 13 amino acids. CDR3 protein: CASSYVEGLEQYF. In DNA, the CDR3 is TGTGCCAGCAGTTACGTGGAGGGGCTCGAGCAGTACTTC.

This chain connects TRBV20-1 to TRBJ1-2; TRBD1 agrees at 7 bases. The CDR3 consists of 13 residues. Per the germline V gene, CDR1 is DFQATT and CDR2 is SNEGSKA (reference sequence). The J segment lost 5 bases and the V segment lost 3 bases, leaving 6 bases of the junction unmatched. The CDR3 loop is CSASDRARYGYTF. CDR3 sequence (DNA): TGCAGTGCTAGTGACAGGGCACGATATGGCTACACCTTC.

This clone was picked up a small number of times. V usage is TRBV3-1 (or the pseudogene TRBV3-2) and J usage is TRBJ2-1; no definite D call. This CDR3 is built from 11 residues. V was cut by 4 bases and J by 8 bases, with 6 bases left in between. CDR1 and CDR2 (germline): LGHDT, YNNKEL (reference sequence). The CDR3 DNA follows: TGTGCCAGCAGCCGTTTCGATGAGCAGTTCTTC. Residues: CASSRFDEQFF.

The chain carries TRBV25-1 and TRBJ2-7, with TRBD2 matching 7 bases. This CDR3 has 13 residues. Germline values: CDR1 MGHDK, CDR2 SYGVNS. After removal of 11 bases from V and 3 bases from J, the junction contained 10 bases not matched to a gene. The CDR3, as DNA: TGTGCCGTGGGGGGAGGGCCTCACTACGAGCAGTACTTC. Protein: CAVGGGPHYEQYF.

The rearrangement links TRBV5-6 to TRBJ2-3; D might be TRBD2 (6 bases). V dropped 4 bases and J dropped 7 bases, with 10 bases sitting between them. Germline lookup yields CDR1 SGHDT and CDR2 YYEEEE. This CDR3 region has 12 residues. The CDR3 loop reads CASSPGLNTQYF. The CDR3 DNA reads TGTGCCAGCAGCCCGGGACTGAATACGCAGTATTTT.

The chain joins TRBV18 to TRBJ1-1; 7 bases map to TRBD1. V was pared by 4 bases and J by 4 bases, with 9 bases of the junction left unmatched. Germline V gene lookup returns CDR1 KGHSH and CDR2 LQKENI. This CDR3 spans 15 amino acids. CDR3 protein: CASSHRQGGGTEAFF. CDR3 nucleotides: TGTGCCAGCTCACACCGACAGGGAGGAGGCACTGAAGCTTTCTTT.

The rearrangement uses TRBV19 and TRBJ2-7; D is unresolved. There are 12 residues in the CDR3. Germline V gene data show CDR1 as LNHDA and CDR2 as SQIVND (reference sequence). V was shortened by 3 bases and J by 0 bases, with 3 bases between the two germline ends. CDR3 sequence: CASSINSYEQYF. Written as DNA, the CDR3 is TGTGCCAGTAGTATCAACTCCTACGAGCAGTACTTC.